Below, one TCR beta chain is given with its context. The sample is drawn from a study of ipilimumab plus nivolumab after autologous stem cell transplantation. Patients got ipilimumab 1 mg/kg beginning 14 to 28 days post-transplant. With 4 bases removed from V and 3 bases from J, the gap between germline ends came to 18 bases. The CDR3 runs 16 residues. Germline V gene sequence: CDR1 LNHDA, CDR2 SQIVND (reference sequence). Here immunoSEQ multiplex PCR was the method, and the copy in TCRdb shows in-frame clones only, minus some. The table records about 40,000 clones, 85% to 95% of them present only once.

The V call is TRBV19, the J call TRBJ1-2, with no clear D. The specimen comprised PBMCs, sampled in a trial of ipilimumab plus nivolumab as post-transplant consolidation. The TCR was taken from a male donor with multiple myeloma. CDR3 sequence: CASSRAGGRVDYGYTF. CDR3 DNA: TGTGCCAGTAGTAGGGCAGGAGGAAGGGTGGACTATGGCTACACCTTC.